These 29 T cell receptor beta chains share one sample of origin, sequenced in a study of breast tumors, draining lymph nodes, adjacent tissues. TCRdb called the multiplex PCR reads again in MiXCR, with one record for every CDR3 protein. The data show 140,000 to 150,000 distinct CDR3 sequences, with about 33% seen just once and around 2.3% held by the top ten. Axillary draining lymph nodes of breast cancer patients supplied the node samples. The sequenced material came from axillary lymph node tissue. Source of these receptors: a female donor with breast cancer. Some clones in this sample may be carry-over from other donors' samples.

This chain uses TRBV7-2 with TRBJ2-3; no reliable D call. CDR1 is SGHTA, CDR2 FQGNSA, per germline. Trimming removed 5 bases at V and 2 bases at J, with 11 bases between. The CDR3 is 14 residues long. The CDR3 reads CASSPEGTTDTQYF. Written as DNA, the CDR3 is TGTGCCAGCAGCCCCGAAGGAACCACAGATACGCAGTATTTT.

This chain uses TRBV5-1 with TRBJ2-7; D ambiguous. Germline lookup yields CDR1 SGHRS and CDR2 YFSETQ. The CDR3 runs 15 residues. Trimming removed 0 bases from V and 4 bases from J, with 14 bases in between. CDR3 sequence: CASSLEGGLRYEQYF. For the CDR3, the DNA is TGCGCCAGCAGCTTGGAAGGCGGCCTAAGGTACGAGCAGTACTTC. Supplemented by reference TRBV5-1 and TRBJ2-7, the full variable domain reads KAGVTQTPRYLIKTRGQQVTLSCSPISGHRSVSWYQQTPGQGLQFLFEYFSETQRNKGNFPGRFSGRQFSNSRSEMNVSTLELGDSALYLCASSLEGGLRYEQYFGPGTRLTVT.

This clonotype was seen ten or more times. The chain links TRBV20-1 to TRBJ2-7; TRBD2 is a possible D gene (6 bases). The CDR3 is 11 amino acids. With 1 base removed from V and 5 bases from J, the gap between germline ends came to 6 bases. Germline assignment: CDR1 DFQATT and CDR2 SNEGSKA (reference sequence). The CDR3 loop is CSARGLDEQYF. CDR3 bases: TGCAGTGCTAGAGGACTAGACGAGCAGTACTTC.

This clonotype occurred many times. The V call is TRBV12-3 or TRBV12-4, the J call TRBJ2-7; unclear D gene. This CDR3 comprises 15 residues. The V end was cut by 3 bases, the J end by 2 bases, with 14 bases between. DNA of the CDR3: TGTGCCAGCAGTTTCAACTACCCTCGCACCTACGAGCAGTACTTC. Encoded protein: CASSFNYPRTYEQYF.

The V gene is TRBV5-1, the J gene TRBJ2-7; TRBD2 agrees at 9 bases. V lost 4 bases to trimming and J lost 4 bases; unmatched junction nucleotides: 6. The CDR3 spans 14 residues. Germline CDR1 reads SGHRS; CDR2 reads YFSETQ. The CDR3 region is CASSPRAGGYEQYF. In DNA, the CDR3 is TGCGCCAGCAGCCCCCGGGCGGGAGGGTACGAGCAGTACTTC.

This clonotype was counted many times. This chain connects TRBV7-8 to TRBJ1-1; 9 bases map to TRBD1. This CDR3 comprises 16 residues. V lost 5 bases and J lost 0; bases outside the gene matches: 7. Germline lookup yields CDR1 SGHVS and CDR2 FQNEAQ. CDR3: CASSLGTGPMNTEAFF. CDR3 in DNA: TGTGCCAGCAGCCTGGGGACAGGGCCCATGAACACTGAAGCTTTCTTT.

As DNA, the CDR3 is TGTGCCAGCAGCAGGGCCCACAACCTCCAAGAGACCCAGTACTTC. Translated: CASSRAHNLQETQYF. The chain couples TRBV13 to TRBJ2-5; D gene ambiguous. This CDR3 contains 15 residues. The germline CDR1 and CDR2 sequences are PRHDT and FYEKMQ (reference sequence). Trimming shortened V by 5 bases and J by 1 base, and 14 bases separated the two germline ends.

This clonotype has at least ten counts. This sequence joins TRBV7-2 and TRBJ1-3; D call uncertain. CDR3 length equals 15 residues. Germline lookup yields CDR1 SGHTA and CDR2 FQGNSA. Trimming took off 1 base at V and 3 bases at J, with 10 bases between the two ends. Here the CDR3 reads CASSLGVYGGNTIYF. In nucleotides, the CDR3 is TGTGCCAGCAGCTTAGGGGTTTACGGTGGAAACACCATATATTTT. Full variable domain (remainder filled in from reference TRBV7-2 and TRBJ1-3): GAGVSQSPSNKVTEKGKDVELRCDPISGHTALYWYRQSLGQGLEFLIYFQGNSAPDKSGLPSDRFSAERTGGSVSTLTIQRTQQEDSAVYLCASSLGVYGGNTIYFGEGSWLTVV.

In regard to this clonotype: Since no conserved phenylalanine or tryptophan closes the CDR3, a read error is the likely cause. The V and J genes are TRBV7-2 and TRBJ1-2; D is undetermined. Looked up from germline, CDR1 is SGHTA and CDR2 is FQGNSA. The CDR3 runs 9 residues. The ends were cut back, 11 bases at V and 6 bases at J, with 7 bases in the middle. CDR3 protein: CAGNNGYTL. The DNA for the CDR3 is TGTGCCGGCAATAATGGCTACACCCTC.

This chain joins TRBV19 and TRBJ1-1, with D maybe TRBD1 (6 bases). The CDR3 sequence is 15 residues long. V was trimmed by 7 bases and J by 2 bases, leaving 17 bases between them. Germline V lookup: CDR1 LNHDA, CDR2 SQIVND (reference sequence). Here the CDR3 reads CASIGTPTVNTEAFF. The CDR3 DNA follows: TGTGCCAGTATCGGGACACCAACAGTTAACACTGAAGCTTTCTTT.

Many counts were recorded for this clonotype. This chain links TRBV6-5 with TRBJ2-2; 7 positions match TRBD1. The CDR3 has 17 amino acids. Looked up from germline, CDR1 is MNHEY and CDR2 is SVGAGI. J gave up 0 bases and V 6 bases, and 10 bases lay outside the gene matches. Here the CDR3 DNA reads TGTGCCAGCAGCCGACTTGGACAGGCCGCGAACACCGGGGAGCTGTTTTTT. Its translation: CASSRLGQAANTGELFF.

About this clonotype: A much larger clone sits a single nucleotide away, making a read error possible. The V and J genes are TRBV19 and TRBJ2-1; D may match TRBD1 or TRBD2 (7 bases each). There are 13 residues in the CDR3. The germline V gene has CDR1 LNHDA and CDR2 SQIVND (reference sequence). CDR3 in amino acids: CATRRQGGGEQSF. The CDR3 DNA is TGTGCCACCAGGCGTCAGGGGGGGGGGGAGCAGTCCTTC.

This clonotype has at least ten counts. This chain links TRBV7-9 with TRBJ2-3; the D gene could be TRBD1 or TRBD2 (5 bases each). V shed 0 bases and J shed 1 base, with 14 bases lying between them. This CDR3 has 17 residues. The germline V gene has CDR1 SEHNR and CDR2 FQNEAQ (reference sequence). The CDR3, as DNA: TGTGCCAGCAGCTTAGCTCGGTGGGACGCCCGCACAGATACGCAGTATTTT. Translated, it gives CASSLARWDARTDTQYF. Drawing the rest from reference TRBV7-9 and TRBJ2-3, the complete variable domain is DTGVSQNPRHKITKRGQNVTFRCDPISEHNRLYWYRQTLGQGPEFLTYFQNEAQLEKSRLLSDRFSAERPKGSFSTLEIQRTEQGDSAMYLCASSLARWDARTDTQYFGPGTRLTVL.

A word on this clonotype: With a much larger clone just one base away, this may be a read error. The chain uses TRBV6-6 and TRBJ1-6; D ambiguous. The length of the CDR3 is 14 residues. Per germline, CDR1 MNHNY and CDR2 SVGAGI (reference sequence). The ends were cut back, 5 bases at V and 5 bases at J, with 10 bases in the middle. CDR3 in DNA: TGTGCCAGCAGTCACAACAGCAATAATTCACCCCTCCACTTT. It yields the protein CASSHNSNNSPLHF.

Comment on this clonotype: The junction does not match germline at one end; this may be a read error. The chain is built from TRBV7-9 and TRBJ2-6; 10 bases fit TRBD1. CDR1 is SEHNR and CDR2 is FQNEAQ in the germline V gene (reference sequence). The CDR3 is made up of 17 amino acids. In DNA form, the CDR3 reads TGTGCCAGCAGCAGGGACAGGGGATATACAGGGGCCAGCGTCCTGACTTTC. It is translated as CASSRDRGYTGASVLTF.

The CDR3 DNA follows: TGTGCCAGCGGTACCGAGGGGACCCAGTACTTC. Its translation: CASGTEGTQYF. This sequence joins TRBV12-3 or TRBV12-4 and TRBJ2-5, with D possibly matching TRBD2 (5 bases). Trimming took 8 bases from V and 7 from J, leaving 11 bases between them. This CDR3 has 11 amino acids.

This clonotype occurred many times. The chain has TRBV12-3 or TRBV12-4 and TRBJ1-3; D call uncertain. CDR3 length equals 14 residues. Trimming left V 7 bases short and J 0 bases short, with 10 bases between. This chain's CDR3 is CASTLMNSGNTIYF. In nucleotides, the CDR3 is TGTGCCAGCACCCTTATGAACTCTGGAAACACCATATATTTT.

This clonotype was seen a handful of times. DNA of the CDR3: TGCAGCGTTGACCCTTACCAGACTAGCGGGAGGTCCGACAATGAGCAGTTCTTC. This translates into CSVDPYQTSGRSDNEQFF. The rearrangement uses TRBV29-1 and TRBJ2-1, with 13 bases lining up with TRBD2. The CDR3 runs to 18 residues. CDR1 SQVTM and CDR2 ANQGSEA come from the germline V gene. With V trimmed by 3 bases and J by 5 bases, 13 bases remained unmatched.

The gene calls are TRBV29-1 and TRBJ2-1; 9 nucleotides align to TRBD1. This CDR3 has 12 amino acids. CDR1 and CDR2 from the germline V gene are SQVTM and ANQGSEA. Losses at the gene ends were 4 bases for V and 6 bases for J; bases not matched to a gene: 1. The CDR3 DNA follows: TGCAGCGTTGGGGACAGGGTCAATGAGCAGTTCTTC. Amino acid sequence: CSVGDRVNEQFF.

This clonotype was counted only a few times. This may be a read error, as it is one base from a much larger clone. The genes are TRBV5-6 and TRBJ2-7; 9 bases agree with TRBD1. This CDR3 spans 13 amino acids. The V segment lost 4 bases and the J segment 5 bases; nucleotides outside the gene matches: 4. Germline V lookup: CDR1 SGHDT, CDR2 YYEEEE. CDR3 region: CASSRDRANEQYF. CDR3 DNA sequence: TGTGCCAGCAGCCGGGACAGGGCGAACGAGCAGTACTTC.

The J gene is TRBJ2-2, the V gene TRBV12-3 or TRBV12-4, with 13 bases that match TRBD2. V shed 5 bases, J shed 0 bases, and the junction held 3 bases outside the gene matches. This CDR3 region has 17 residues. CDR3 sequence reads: CASSVLAGGTNTGELFF. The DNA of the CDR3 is TGTGCCAGCAGTGTACTAGCGGGAGGGACGAACACCGGGGAGCTGTTTTTT.

The CDR3 sequence: CATSDLRATGGPPYEQYV. The CDR3 DNA follows: TGTGCCACCAGTGATTTGCGAGCCACAGGGGGGCCCCCCTACGAGCAGTACGTC. This sequence joins TRBV24-1 and TRBJ2-7, with TRBD1 identical over 8 bases. The J segment lost 2 bases and the V segment lost 0 bases, leaving 11 bases of the junction unmatched. Per the germline V gene, CDR1 is KGHDR and CDR2 is SFDVKD. CDR3 length equals 18 residues.

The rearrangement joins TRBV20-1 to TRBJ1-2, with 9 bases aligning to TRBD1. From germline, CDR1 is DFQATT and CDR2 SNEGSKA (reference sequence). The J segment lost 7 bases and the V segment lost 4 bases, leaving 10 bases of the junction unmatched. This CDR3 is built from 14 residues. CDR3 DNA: TGCAGTGCTACGTCTGACAGGGGGGTTCTTGGCTACACCTTC. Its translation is CSATSDRGVLGYTF.

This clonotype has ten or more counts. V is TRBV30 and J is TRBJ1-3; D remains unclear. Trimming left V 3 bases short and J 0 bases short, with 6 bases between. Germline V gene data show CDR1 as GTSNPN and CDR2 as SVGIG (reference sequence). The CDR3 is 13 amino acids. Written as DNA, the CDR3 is TGTGCCTGGAGCCGGGGCTCTGGAAACACCATATATTTT. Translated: CAWSRGSGNTIYF.

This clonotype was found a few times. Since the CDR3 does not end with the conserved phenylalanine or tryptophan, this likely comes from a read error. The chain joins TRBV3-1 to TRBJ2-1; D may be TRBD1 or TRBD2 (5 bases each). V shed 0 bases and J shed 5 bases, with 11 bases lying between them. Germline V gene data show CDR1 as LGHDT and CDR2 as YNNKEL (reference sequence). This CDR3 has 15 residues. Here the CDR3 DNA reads TGTGCCAGCAGCCAAGAGTTTGGGGGAAACAATGAGCAGTTCCTC. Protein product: CASSQEFGGNNEQFL.

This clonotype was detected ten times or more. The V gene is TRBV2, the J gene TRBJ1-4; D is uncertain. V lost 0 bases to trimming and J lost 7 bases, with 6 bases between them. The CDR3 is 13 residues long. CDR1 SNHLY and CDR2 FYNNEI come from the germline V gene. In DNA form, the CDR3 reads TGTGCCAGCAGTGAAGCGCTGGGTGAAAAACTGTTTTTT. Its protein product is CASSEALGEKLFF.

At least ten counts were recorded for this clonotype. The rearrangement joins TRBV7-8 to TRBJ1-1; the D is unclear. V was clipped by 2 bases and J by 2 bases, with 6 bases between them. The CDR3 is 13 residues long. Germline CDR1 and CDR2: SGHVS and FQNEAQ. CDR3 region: CASSLTYNTEAFF. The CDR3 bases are TGTGCCAGCAGCTTAACCTACAACACTGAAGCTTTCTTT.

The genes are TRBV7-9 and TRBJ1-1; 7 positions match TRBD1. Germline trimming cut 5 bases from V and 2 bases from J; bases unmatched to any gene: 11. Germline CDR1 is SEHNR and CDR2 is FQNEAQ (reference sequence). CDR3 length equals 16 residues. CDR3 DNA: TGTGCCAGCAGCCCCCGAGGGGAGGGGGCCAACACTGAAGCTTTCTTT. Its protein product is CASSPRGEGANTEAFF.

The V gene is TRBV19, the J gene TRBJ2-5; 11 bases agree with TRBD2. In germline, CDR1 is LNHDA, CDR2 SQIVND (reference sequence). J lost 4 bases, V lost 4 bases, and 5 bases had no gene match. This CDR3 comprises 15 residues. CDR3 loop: CASSSLAGGGETQYF. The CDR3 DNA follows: TGTGCCAGTAGTAGCTTAGCGGGGGGGGGAGAGACCCAGTACTTC.